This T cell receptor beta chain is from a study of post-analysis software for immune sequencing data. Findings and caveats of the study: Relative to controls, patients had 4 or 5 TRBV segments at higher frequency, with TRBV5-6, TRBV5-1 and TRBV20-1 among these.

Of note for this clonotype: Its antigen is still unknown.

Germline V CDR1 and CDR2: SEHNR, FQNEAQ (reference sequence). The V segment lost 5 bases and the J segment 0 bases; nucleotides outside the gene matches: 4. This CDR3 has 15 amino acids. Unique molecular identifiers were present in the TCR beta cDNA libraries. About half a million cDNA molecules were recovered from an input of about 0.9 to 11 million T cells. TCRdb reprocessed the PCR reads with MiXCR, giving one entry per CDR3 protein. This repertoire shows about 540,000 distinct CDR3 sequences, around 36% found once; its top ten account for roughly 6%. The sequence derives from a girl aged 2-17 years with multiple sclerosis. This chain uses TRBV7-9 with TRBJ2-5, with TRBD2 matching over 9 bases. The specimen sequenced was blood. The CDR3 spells CASSPRLADQETQYF. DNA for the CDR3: TGTGCCAGCAGCCCCCGACTAGCGGACCAAGAGACCCAGTACTTC.